A selection of T cell receptor beta chains follows, all from one sample in a study of TIL therapy for anti-PD-1-resistant metastatic lung cancer. TCRdb's copy holds only in-frame clones and misses some; the assay was immunoSEQ multiplex PCR. The sample includes around 19,000 clones, about four fifths of them seen just once. The sample in question was blood, obtained at baseline. These receptors were obtained from a person between 25 and 79 years old with non-small cell lung cancer. Both conserved end residues are part of each CDR3. The order of the fields is CDR3 protein, CDR3 DNA, V gene, clone size, D gene, J gene. D genes are given only for firm matches. Size values are once, few and many counts, or a class for expanded clones, and some rows have none.

CDR3 protein: CASRGAQGWEAKNIQYF
CDR3 DNA: TGCGCCAGCAGGGGGGCTCAGGGATGGGAGGCCAAAAACATTCAGTACTTC
V gene: TRBV5-1
clone size: -
D gene: -
J gene: TRBJ2-4

CDR3 protein: CASSLAGSLSGNTIYF
CDR3 DNA: TGCGCCAGCAGCTTGGCCGGGTCTCTCTCTGGAAACACCATATATTTT
V gene: TRBV5-1
clone size: -
D gene: -
J gene: TRBJ1-3

CDR3 protein: CASSVAPAGVNTGELFF
CDR3 DNA: TGTGCCAGCAGCGTAGCTCCGGCGGGAGTGAACACCGGGGAGCTGTTTTTT
V gene: TRBV9
clone size: -
D gene: TRBD2
J gene: TRBJ2-2

CDR3 protein: CASSVGVTSSYNEQFF
CDR3 DNA: TGTGCCAGCAGCGTAGGCGTCACGAGCTCCTACAATGAGCAGTTCTTC
V gene: TRBV9
clone size: -
D gene: -
J gene: TRBJ2-1

CDR3 protein: CASIAENTGELFF
CDR3 DNA: TGTGCCAGCATAGCCGAAAACACCGGGGAGCTGTTTTTT
V gene: TRBV6-1
clone size: once
D gene: -
J gene: TRBJ2-2

CDR3 protein: CASSVEGAGATEAFF
CDR3 DNA: TGTGCCAGCAGCGTGGAGGGGGCCGGGGCCACTGAAGCTTTCTTT
V gene: TRBV7-9
clone size: -
D gene: TRBD1
J gene: TRBJ1-1

CDR3 protein: CASSVLAANTGELFF
CDR3 DNA: TGTGCCAGCAGTGTACTAGCGGCGAACACCGGGGAGCTGTTTTTT
V gene: TRBV2
clone size: -
D gene: TRBD2
J gene: TRBJ2-2

CDR3 protein: CASSVETQGTGELFF
CDR3 DNA: TGTGCCAGCAGCGTAGAAACCCAGGGTACCGGGGAGCTGTTTTTT
V gene: TRBV9
clone size: -
D gene: -
J gene: TRBJ2-2

CDR3 protein: CASSYSRSNEKLFF
CDR3 DNA: TGTGCCAGCAGTTACTCCCGATCTAATGAAAAACTGTTTTTT
V gene: TRBV6-6
clone size: -
D gene: -
J gene: TRBJ1-4

CDR3 protein: CAWSGDRESKNIQYF
CDR3 DNA: TGTGCCTGGAGTGGGGACAGGGAGTCCAAAAACATTCAGTACTTC
V gene: TRBV30
clone size: -
D gene: TRBD1
J gene: TRBJ2-4

CDR3 protein: CASSYVDRGRTEAFF
CDR3 DNA: TGTGCCAGCAGTTACGTGGACAGGGGGCGTACTGAAGCTTTCTTT
V gene: TRBV6-5
clone size: -
D gene: TRBD1
J gene: TRBJ1-1

CDR3 protein: CASSFSSGNTEAFF
CDR3 DNA: TGTGCCAGCAGCTTCTCTTCCGGGAACACTGAAGCTTTCTTT
V gene: TRBV5-4
clone size: -
D gene: -
J gene: TRBJ1-1

CDR3 protein: CASSGQSPSTDTQYF
CDR3 DNA: TGTGCCAGCAGCGGACAGAGTCCTAGCACAGATACGCAGTATTTT
V gene: TRBV9
clone size: -
D gene: -
J gene: TRBJ2-3

CDR3 protein: CASSSLADPERRTLHF
CDR3 DNA: TGTGCCAGCAGCTCACTCGCGGACCCTGAGCGGAGGACCCTCCACTTT
V gene: TRBV7-9
clone size: -
D gene: -
J gene: TRBJ1-6

CDR3 protein: CASSVGTGGRYEQYF
CDR3 DNA: TGTGCCAGCAGCGTAGGGACAGGGGGCCGCTACGAGCAGTACTTC
V gene: TRBV9
clone size: -
D gene: TRBD1
J gene: TRBJ2-7

CDR3 protein: CASSVAAGGPSGEQFF
CDR3 DNA: TGTGCCAGCAGCGTCGCAGCGGGGGGGCCCTCGGGTGAGCAGTTCTTC
V gene: TRBV9
clone size: -
D gene: TRBD2
J gene: TRBJ2-1

CDR3 protein: CASSLVGSGYNEQFF
CDR3 DNA: TGTGCCAGCAGCTTAGTGGGTAGCGGATACAATGAGCAGTTCTTC
V gene: TRBV7-9
clone size: -
D gene: -
J gene: TRBJ2-1

CDR3 protein: CASSLSGTEEQYF
CDR3 DNA: TGTGCCAGCAGTTTATCAGGGACAGAAGAGCAGTACTTC
V gene: TRBV28
clone size: -
D gene: TRBD1
J gene: TRBJ2-7

CDR3 protein: CASSLDVEQYF
CDR3 DNA: TGCGCCAGCAGCTTGGATGTAGAGCAGTACTTC
V gene: TRBV5-1
clone size: -
D gene: -
J gene: TRBJ2-7

CDR3 protein: CASTDGEKLFF
CDR3 DNA: TGTGCCAGCACAGATGGTGAAAAACTGTTTTTT
V gene: TRBV6-5
clone size: once
D gene: -
J gene: TRBJ1-4

CDR3 protein: CASRGTGRLQETQYF
CDR3 DNA: TGTGCCAGCAGGGGGACAGGGCGACTCCAAGAGACCCAGTACTTC
V gene: TRBV27
clone size: -
D gene: TRBD1
J gene: TRBJ2-5

CDR3 protein: CASSTGHRGGGGELFF
CDR3 DNA: TGTGCCAGCAGCACTGGGCACAGGGGGGGAGGCGGGGAGCTGTTTTTT
V gene: TRBV28
clone size: -
D gene: -
J gene: TRBJ2-2

CDR3 protein: CASSPLRGMGDTQYF
CDR3 DNA: TGTGCCAGCAGCCCCCTCCGAGGGATGGGAGATACGCAGTATTTT
V gene: TRBV11-2
clone size: -
D gene: -
J gene: TRBJ2-3

CDR3 protein: CASSVSMGPQETQYF
CDR3 DNA: TGTGCCAGCAGCGTTTCGATGGGGCCCCAAGAGACCCAGTACTTC
V gene: TRBV9
clone size: once
D gene: -
J gene: TRBJ2-5

CDR3 protein: CASTPEGAGANVLTF
CDR3 DNA: TGCGCCAGCACGCCCGAGGGGGCTGGGGCCAACGTCCTGACTTTC
V gene: TRBV5-1
clone size: -
D gene: -
J gene: TRBJ2-6

CDR3 protein: CASSLGDGDEAFF
CDR3 DNA: TGCGCCAGCAGCTTGGGTGACGGGGATGAAGCTTTCTTT
V gene: TRBV5-1
clone size: few
D gene: -
J gene: TRBJ1-1

CDR3 protein: CASSVNGRGRETEAFF
CDR3 DNA: TGTGCCAGCAGCGTAAACGGCAGGGGGCGGGAAACTGAAGCTTTCTTT
V gene: TRBV9
clone size: -
D gene: TRBD1
J gene: TRBJ1-1

CDR3 protein: CASSSGQLNTEAFF
CDR3 DNA: TGTGCCAGCAGTTCGGGACAATTGAACACTGAAGCTTTCTTT
V gene: TRBV6-1
clone size: few
D gene: -
J gene: TRBJ1-1

CDR3 protein: CAWSVESNQPQHF
CDR3 DNA: TGTGCCTGGAGTGTAGAGAGCAATCAGCCCCAGCATTTT
V gene: TRBV30
clone size: -
D gene: -
J gene: TRBJ1-5

CDR3 protein: CSVAGTTTSEQYF
CDR3 DNA: TGCAGCGTTGCCGGGACAACCACGTCCGAGCAGTACTTC
V gene: TRBV29-1
clone size: -
D gene: -
J gene: TRBJ2-7

CDR3 protein: CASERGERTGELFF
CDR3 DNA: TGTGCCAGCGAGCGGGGGGAGAGGACCGGGGAGCTGTTTTTT
V gene: TRBV2
clone size: -
D gene: TRBD2
J gene: TRBJ2-2

CDR3 protein: CASSPGPGVNTGELFF
CDR3 DNA: TGTGCCAGCAGCCCAGGTCCAGGGGTGAACACCGGGGAGCTGTTTTTT
V gene: TRBV9
clone size: -
D gene: -
J gene: TRBJ2-2

CDR3 protein: CASSIARTSTDTQYF
CDR3 DNA: TGTGCCAGTAGTATCGCTAGGACTAGCACAGATACGCAGTATTTT
V gene: TRBV19
clone size: -
D gene: -
J gene: TRBJ2-3

CDR3 protein: CASSVGGRGNEQFF
CDR3 DNA: TGTGCCAGCAGCGTAGGAGGGAGAGGCAATGAGCAGTTCTTC
V gene: TRBV9
clone size: -
D gene: -
J gene: TRBJ2-1

CDR3 protein: CASSLSLSTDTQYF
CDR3 DNA: TGTGCCAGCAGCTTATCTCTGAGCACAGATACGCAGTATTTT
V gene: TRBV7-3
clone size: -
D gene: -
J gene: TRBJ2-3

CDR3 protein: CASSLVQGATEAFF
CDR3 DNA: TGCGCCAGCAGCTTGGTGCAGGGGGCCACTGAAGCTTTCTTT
V gene: TRBV5-1
clone size: -
D gene: TRBD1
J gene: TRBJ1-1

CDR3 protein: CASSQDPAGGNEQFF
CDR3 DNA: TGTGCCAGCAGCCAAGATCCAGCGGGAGGCAATGAGCAGTTCTTC
V gene: TRBV4-2
clone size: -
D gene: TRBD2
J gene: TRBJ2-1

CDR3 protein: CASSVGQNSPLHF
CDR3 DNA: TGTGCCAGCAGCGTAGGTCAGAATTCACCCCTCCACTTT
V gene: TRBV9
clone size: -
D gene: -
J gene: TRBJ1-6

CDR3 protein: CASSQEASTGGLGEKLFF
CDR3 DNA: TGCGCCAGCAGCCAAGAAGCTTCCACAGGGGGCTTAGGTGAAAAACTGTTTTTT
V gene: TRBV4-3
clone size: -
D gene: TRBD1
J gene: TRBJ1-4

CDR3 protein: CASSSQGAGNQPQHF
CDR3 DNA: TGTGCCAGTAGTTCACAGGGGGCGGGCAATCAGCCCCAGCATTTT
V gene: TRBV19
clone size: -
D gene: TRBD1
J gene: TRBJ1-5

CDR3 protein: CASSLVGTGEGETQYF
CDR3 DNA: TGCGCCAGCAGCTTGGTAGGGACAGGAGAAGGGGAGACCCAGTACTTC
V gene: TRBV5-1
clone size: -
D gene: TRBD1
J gene: TRBJ2-5

CDR3 protein: CASSLLGQGQGEAFF
CDR3 DNA: TGCGCCAGCAGCTTGCTTGGGCAGGGGCAGGGCGAAGCTTTCTTT
V gene: TRBV5-1
clone size: once
D gene: -
J gene: TRBJ1-1

CDR3 protein: CASSQDFMNTEAFF
CDR3 DNA: TGCGCCAGCAGCCAAGATTTCATGAACACTGAAGCTTTCTTT
V gene: TRBV4-3
clone size: -
D gene: -
J gene: TRBJ1-1

CDR3 protein: CARRGLNEQFF
CDR3 DNA: TGTGCCCGCAGAGGGCTGAATGAGCAGTTCTTC
V gene: TRBV19
clone size: -
D gene: -
J gene: TRBJ2-1

CDR3 protein: CASRGGDTQYF
CDR3 DNA: TGTGCCAGCAGGGGTGGGGATACGCAGTATTTT
V gene: TRBV6-1
clone size: -
D gene: -
J gene: TRBJ2-3

CDR3 protein: CASSPTDRGGYTF
CDR3 DNA: TGTGCCAGCAGCCCTACCGACCGGGGAGGCTACACCTTC
V gene: TRBV14
clone size: -
D gene: -
J gene: TRBJ1-2

CDR3 protein: CASSGFAGVNTEAFF
CDR3 DNA: TGTGCCAGCAGCGGATTCGCAGGGGTGAACACTGAAGCTTTCTTT
V gene: TRBV6-4
clone size: once
D gene: -
J gene: TRBJ1-1

CDR3 protein: CASSQDLRGLSGYTF
CDR3 DNA: TGCGCCAGCAGCCAAGATCTCAGGGGGCTATCGGGCTACACCTTC
V gene: TRBV4-3
clone size: -
D gene: TRBD1
J gene: TRBJ1-2

CDR3 protein: CASSLAVGELETQYF
CDR3 DNA: TGTGCCAGCAGCTTGGCCGTAGGGGAACTGGAGACCCAGTACTTC
V gene: TRBV5-4
clone size: -
D gene: -
J gene: TRBJ2-5